This T cell receptor beta chain is from a study of Graves' ophthalmopathy and Graves' hyperthyroidism. Study conclusions and caveats: The blood repertoire also included most expanded thyroid clonotypes above 0.001 frequency.

V lost 0 bases and J lost 3, with 9 bases in between. There are 15 residues in the CDR3. Per germline, CDR1 MNHEY and CDR2 SVGAGI. This clonotype has at least ten counts. Its antigen is not known. Beta-chain TCR CDR3 regions were amplified from RNA transcripts. Amplification began with first-round RT-PCR using HTBI primers, then second-round multiplex PCR was performed. TCRdb used MiXCR to reprocess the multiplex PCR reads, holding one entry per CDR3 protein. This table holds 500,000 to 800,000 distinct CDR3 sequences, roughly 39% found once. The sequence was collected from an adult man with Graves' ophthalmopathy. The sequencing input was peripheral blood. The V call is TRBV6-5, the J call TRBJ1-3; D ambiguous. This chain's CDR3 is CASSYSGRRGNTIYF. The CDR3 nucleotides read TGTGCCAGCAGTTACTCAGGGAGGCGTGGAAACACCATATATTTT.